This record looks at one TCR beta chain sequence and its context. This clonotype was picked up a small number of times. It has no known antigen specificity. No base quality information exists; no much larger clone differs at one position. The time point tag for this specimen amounts to: pre-sensitization, week 0. The treatment or condition label, read with the paper, signifies: therapeutic diphenylcyclopropenone sensitization with weekly scalp DPC. At each patch-test visit, blood was drawn before the patch test was applied. Patients were eligible if aged 18 to 70, diagnosed with alopecia and judged suitable for DPC therapy, and pregnant patients were excluded. Unfractionated whole blood was collected in Tempus Blood RNA tubes, and total RNA was extracted from that blood. The CDR3 numbers 15 residues from cysteine through phenylalanine. The read is trimmed to its CDR3 DNA, 45 bases read in frame from base 1. V loses 0 bases of germline sequence and J loses 7 bases, and the interval between the two ends is 15 bases. CDR1 and CDR2 are drawn from the germline V gene: KGHSH, LQKENI.

The sample originates from a study of human T cells and chemical hapten exposure (dated by TCRdb to the early 2020s). Regarding the research as a whole: For sensitization, 2% DPC in acetone was applied to an approximately 2 cm by approximately 2 cm area of upper inner arm skin. Blood samples were taken from patients before sensitization (week 0) and then at 2, 6 and about 24 weeks after DPC sensitization. In alopecia patients, the study followed how the peripheral blood TCR repertoire changed in vivo over primary and secondary sensitization to diphenylcyclopropenone (DPC), a hapten. Libraries were combined into a pool for sequencing, and differences in TCR yield between samples came mainly from small differences in library volumes within the pool. The patient cohort, mostly female, included alopecia areata with under or over 50% scalp involvement, alopecia totalis and alopecia universalis. Blood for TCR sequencing was provided by twenty-nine alopecia patients at one to four time points (pre-sensitization, 2, 6 and 24 weeks). Patch testing on the upper back used Finn chambers containing 0.01% DPC, with scoring done after 6 days according to International Contact Dermatitis Research Group standards. Throughout the study period of about 22 weeks, patients also received therapeutic DPC doses to the scalp every week. General conclusions and limits of the study: No change with DPC sensitization was found in the number of TCRs above 1 in 1000 frequency, and no evidence of global repertoire structure alterations was found. Compared with pre-sensitization or healthy control sets, expanded TCRs formed significantly more large CDR3 similarity clusters, which is consistent with antigen-driven responses. A positive correlation was found between the number of PT1 expanded TCRs and patch test score, with significance reached at thresholds 8, 16 and 32 but not 4. Repeated subsampling changed both the strength of the expansion versus patch-test correlation and the threshold at which that correlation became significant. Because all patients had alopecia, a presumed autoimmune disease, the immune response of the patients might differ from that of healthy individuals.

The library came from RACE. TCRdb names NextSeq 500 as the instrument used. During library preparation, unique molecular identifiers were attached to individual cDNA molecules so that TCRs could be counted quantitatively and reproducibly. Each blood RNA sample was used to sequence both TCR alpha and TCR beta chains. For the original study's pipeline: The median number of TCRs per sample was approximately 93,000, ranging from 23,224 to 690,600. V, J and CDR3 annotation of the TCR reads was performed with the Decombinator software suite. For PS versus PT1 abundance plots, all samples were subsampled to the same number of TCRs (28,000). TCRs were defined as expanded if absent before sensitization and observed at least eight times at the 2-week time point. The public reads were run again by TCRdb, first through fastp at Q25 and then through MiXCR, and only productive beta chains were kept. A single entry per CDR3 protein holds the most common genes and DNA from its merged rows. The V and J calls and clone size are TCRdb's, not the authors'. The sample data list 85,000 to 130,000 distinct CDR3 sequences, and 10% to 15% of these were observed just once. The ten largest account for over 1.5% of the sample.

The specimen comprised whole blood, sampled in connection with sensitization to the hapten diphenylcyclopropenone (DPC). Recombination joined TRBV18 with TRBJ1-1; D gene: possibly TRBD1, on 5 matching bases. The sequence derives from a woman between 45 and 60 years old with alopecia areata. Some clones in this sample may be carry-over from other donors' samples. DNA sequence: TGTGCCAGCTCACCACCCGGGCGGGGTGGGGGTGAAGCTTTCTTT. Translation gives CASSPPGRGGGEAFF.